Detailed here is one T cell receptor (beta chain). The source of the sample is a study of T cell changes during pregnancy in multiple sclerosis. Assay used: immunoSEQ multiplex PCR; TCRdb lists only in-frame clones, some missing. The sample includes 49,000 or so clones, almost 95% of them seen just once. The CDR3 runs to 14 residues. V dropped 8 bases and J dropped 5; count of bases not matched to a gene: 10. CDR1 is SQVTM and CDR2 is ANQGSEA in the germline V gene. The chain links TRBV29-1 to TRBJ2-1, with 9 bases aligning to TRBD1. The sequenced sample was peripheral blood, obtained in the third trimester of pregnancy. The receptor was isolated from a female donor with multiple sclerosis, enrolled in a pregnancy study. The CDR3 bases are TGCAGCATCCTTCGGGACAGGGTAGACAATGAGCAGTTCTTC. Protein sequence: CSILRDRVDNEQFF.